This TCR beta chain was retrieved from a study of beta chain features in type 1 diabetes. General study results and limits: HLA effects on TCRB rearrangement stayed unresolved here. Patients with Type 1 diabetes showed moderately but significantly shorter TCRB CDR3s in all four CD4+ subsets.

Of the isolated RNA, all was reverse transcribed, and so the sequenced material was expressed TCRB transcripts. Samples of naive, central memory and regulatory T cells yielded a mean of around 3.4 million reads. Repertoires were generated with immunoSEQ multiplex PCR, while TCRdb's copy carries only in-frame clones and drops some. The repertoire consists of about 280,000 clones, with approximately 15% occurring once and the leading ten covering approximately 0.015%. Losses at the gene ends were 6 bases for V and 5 bases for J; bases not matched to a gene: 6. CDR1 is SQVTM, CDR2 ANQGSEA, per germline. This CDR3 comprises 14 residues. Note on this clone: The antigen is undetermined.

Heparinised blood was drawn once per donor, averaging about 116 mL. CD45RO/CCR7/CD25/CD127/CD95/CD27 separated CD4+ naive, central memory, regulatory and stem cell-like memory cells by sorting. The sample taken for sequencing was naive CD4+ T cells from blood. The chain recombines TRBV29-1 with TRBJ1-4; 10 nucleotides match TRBD1. The sequence came from a young man with type 1 diabetes. CDR3 residues: CSVQRTGGNEKLFF. The DNA for the CDR3 is TGCAGCGTCCAAAGGACAGGGGGGAATGAAAAACTGTTTTTT.